This T cell receptor (beta chain) was profiled in a study of CD4+ T cells in melanoma. Overall study results and limits: A reported correlation linked neoantigen-specific CD4+ T cells to CD8+, macrophage and B cell function. Neoantigen-specific CD4+ T cells in melanoma reportedly had diverse differentiation states.

About this clone itself: Its antigen is not known.

The CDR3 is 13 residues long. Germline V gene data show CDR1 as SGHTA and CDR2 as FQGTGA. Trimming shortened V by 5 bases and J by 0 bases, and 5 bases separated the two germline ends. Assay: immunoSEQ multiplex PCR; the TCRdb copy retains only in-frame clones and omits some. The sample carries almost 15,000 clones, roughly 66% recorded once. The V gene is TRBV7-3, the J gene TRBJ1-3; no reliable D call. The sample consisted of cells from a culture (not recorded whether cultured in vitro). The sequence was obtained from a human donor with melanoma. CDR3 nucleotides: TGTGCCAGCAGCCCGGCCTCTGGAAACACCATATATTTT. Residues: CASSPASGNTIYF. Complete variable domain (other parts from reference TRBV7-3 and TRBJ1-3): GAGVSQTPSNKVTEKGKYVELRCDPISGHTALYWYRQSLGQGPEFLIYFQGTGAADDSGLPNDRFFAVRPEGSVSTLKIQRTERGDSAVYLCASSPASGNTIYFGEGSWLTVV.